This T cell receptor (beta chain) was captured by sequencing in a study of molecular identifiers for immune sequencing clone quantification. About the research overall: Replicates partitioned RNA from approximately 20,000 or 98,000 naive CD8 cells into five parts, sequencing four. Whole-study findings and limits: Among effectors, clones above 20 RNA copies held over 98% of molecules; among naive cells, under 1%.

This clonotype has at least ten counts. Its matching antigen is unknown. The V end was cut by 0 bases, the J end by 4 bases, with 7 bases between. This CDR3 is 14 amino acids long. The V gene's germline CDR1 is LNHNV and CDR2 YYDKDF (reference sequence). TCRdb reanalysed the PCR reads using MiXCR and keeps one entry per CDR3 protein. The repertoire holds more than 450,000 distinct CDR3 sequences, with about 25% as singletons. The source of this sequence is a human donor in good health. Some libraries in this study had Jurkat cell RNA spiked in. The sample consisted of naive CD8+ T cells from blood, with Jurkat cell RNA spiked in. Subset noted: FACS-sorted CD8+CD4-CCR7+CD45RA+ naive T cells. The rearrangement uses TRBV15 and TRBJ1-5; D is undetermined. The CDR3 region has the DNA TGTGCCACCAGCAGAGAAATTGATAATCAGCCCCAGCATTTT. Protein sequence: CATSREIDNQPQHF.